Here is one T cell receptor (beta chain) with its context. Germline-derived CDR1 and CDR2 are SEHNR and FQNEAQ (reference sequence). V was pared by 3 bases and J by 9 bases, with 15 bases between. The CDR3 length is 14 residues. This record comes from a study of T-cell memory formation after mild COVID-19. TCRdb processed the 5' RACE reads anew with MiXCR; each CDR3 protein has one entry. The repertoire has 200,000 to 250,000 distinct CDR3 sequences, around 30% of them found once; the top ten carry 9.5% to 12%. The source material was PBMCs or a T cell subset sorted from them (not recorded which). The chain couples TRBV7-9 to TRBJ2-1, with D tentatively TRBD1 or TRBD2 (5 bases each). The TCR originated in an adult woman who had mild COVID-19 (a few samples of this study predate the infection). Cell type and time point are not known. For the CDR3, the DNA is TGTGCCAGCAGCTTCTGGGACCGCGCCAGTGAGCAGTTCTTC. It translates to CASSFWDRASEQFF.